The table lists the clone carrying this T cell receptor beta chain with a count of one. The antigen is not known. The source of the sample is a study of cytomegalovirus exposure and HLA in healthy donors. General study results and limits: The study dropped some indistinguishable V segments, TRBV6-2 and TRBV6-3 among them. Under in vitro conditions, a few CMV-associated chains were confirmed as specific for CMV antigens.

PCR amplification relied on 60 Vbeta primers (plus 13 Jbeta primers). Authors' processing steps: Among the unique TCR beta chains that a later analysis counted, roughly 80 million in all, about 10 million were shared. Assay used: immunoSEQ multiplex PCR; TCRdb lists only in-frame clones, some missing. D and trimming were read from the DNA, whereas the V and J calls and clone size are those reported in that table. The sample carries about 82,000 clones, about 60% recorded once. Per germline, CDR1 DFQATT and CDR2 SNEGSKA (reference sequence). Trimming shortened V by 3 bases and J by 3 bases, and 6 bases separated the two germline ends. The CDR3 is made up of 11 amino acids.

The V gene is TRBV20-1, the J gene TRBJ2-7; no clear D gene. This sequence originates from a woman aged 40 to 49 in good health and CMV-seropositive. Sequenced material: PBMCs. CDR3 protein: CSARSHYEQYF. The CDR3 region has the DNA TGCAGTGCTAGGAGTCACTACGAGCAGTACTTC.